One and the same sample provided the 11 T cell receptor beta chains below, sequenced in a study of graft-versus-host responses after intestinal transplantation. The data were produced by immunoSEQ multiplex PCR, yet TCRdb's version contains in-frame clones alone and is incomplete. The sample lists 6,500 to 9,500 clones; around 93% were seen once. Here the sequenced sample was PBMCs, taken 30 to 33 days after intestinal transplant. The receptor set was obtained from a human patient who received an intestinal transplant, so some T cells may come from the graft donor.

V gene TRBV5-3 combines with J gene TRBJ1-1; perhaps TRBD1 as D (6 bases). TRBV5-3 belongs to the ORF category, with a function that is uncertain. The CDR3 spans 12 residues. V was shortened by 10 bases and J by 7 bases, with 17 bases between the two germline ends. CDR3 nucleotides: TGTGCCCACGGGGGGACAAGTAATGAAGCTTTCTTT. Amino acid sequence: CAHGGTSNEAFF.

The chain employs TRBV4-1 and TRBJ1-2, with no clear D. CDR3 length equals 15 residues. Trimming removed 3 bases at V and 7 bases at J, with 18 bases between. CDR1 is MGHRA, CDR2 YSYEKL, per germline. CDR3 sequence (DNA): TGCGCCAGCAGCCAGGCCCTAAGCCAGAAAGGTGGCTACACCTTC. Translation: CASSQALSQKGGYTF.

The CDR3 sequence is CASSPLDRESTGELFF. CDR3 bases: TGTGCCAGCAGCCCTCTTGACAGGGAGAGCACCGGGGAGCTGTTTTTT. The J gene is TRBJ2-2, the V gene TRBV7-9, with 7 bases identical to TRBD1. V lost 5 bases to trimming and J lost 4 bases; unmatched junction nucleotides: 10. Germline V gives CDR1 SEHNR, CDR2 FQNEAQ (reference sequence). This CDR3 has 16 residues.

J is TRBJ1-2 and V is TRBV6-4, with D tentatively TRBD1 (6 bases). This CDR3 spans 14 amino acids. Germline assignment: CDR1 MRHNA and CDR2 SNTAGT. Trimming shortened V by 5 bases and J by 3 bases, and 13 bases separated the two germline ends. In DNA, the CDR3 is TGTGCCAGCAGTTACACAGGGCTGGACTATGGCTACACCTTC. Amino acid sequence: CASSYTGLDYGYTF.

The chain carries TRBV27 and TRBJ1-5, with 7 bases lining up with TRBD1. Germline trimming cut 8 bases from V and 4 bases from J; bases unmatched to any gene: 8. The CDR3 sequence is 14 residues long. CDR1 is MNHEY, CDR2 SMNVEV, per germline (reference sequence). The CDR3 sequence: CASRTGDLNQPQHF. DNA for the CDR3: TGTGCCAGCCGGACAGGAGATTTAAATCAGCCCCAGCATTTT.

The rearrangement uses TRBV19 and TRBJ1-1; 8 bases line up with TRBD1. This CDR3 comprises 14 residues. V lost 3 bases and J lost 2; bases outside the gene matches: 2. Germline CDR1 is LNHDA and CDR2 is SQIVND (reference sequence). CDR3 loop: CASSIGQGNTEAFF. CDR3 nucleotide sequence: TGTGCCAGTAGTATCGGACAGGGTAACACTGAAGCTTTCTTT.

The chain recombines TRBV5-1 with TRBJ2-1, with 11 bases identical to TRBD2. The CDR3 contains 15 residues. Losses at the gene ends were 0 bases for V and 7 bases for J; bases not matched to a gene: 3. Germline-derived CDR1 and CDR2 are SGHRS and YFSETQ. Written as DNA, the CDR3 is TGCGCCAGCAGCTTGGAGGCTAGCGGGGGGAATGAGCAGTTCTTC. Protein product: CASSLEASGGNEQFF.

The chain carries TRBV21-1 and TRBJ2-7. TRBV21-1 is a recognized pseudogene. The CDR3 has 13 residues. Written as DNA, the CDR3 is TGTGCCAGCAGCAAAGCGCAAGACTACGAGCAGTACTTC. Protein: CASSKAQDYEQYF.

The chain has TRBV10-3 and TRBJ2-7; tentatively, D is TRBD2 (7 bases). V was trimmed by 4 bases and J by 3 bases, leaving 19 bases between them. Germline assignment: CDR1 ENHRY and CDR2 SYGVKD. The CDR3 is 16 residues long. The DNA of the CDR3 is TGTGCCATCAGTGGTAACCTGGGGGGGGGCCACTACGAGCAGTACTTC. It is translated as CAISGNLGGGHYEQYF.

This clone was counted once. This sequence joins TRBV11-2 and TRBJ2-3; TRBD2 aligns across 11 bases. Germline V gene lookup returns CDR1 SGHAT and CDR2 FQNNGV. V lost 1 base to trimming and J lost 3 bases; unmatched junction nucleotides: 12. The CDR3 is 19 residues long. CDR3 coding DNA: TGTGCCAGCAGCTTAGGGCTAGCGGGGGGACCTCTCCCAACAGATACGCAGTATTTT. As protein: CASSLGLAGGPLPTDTQYF.

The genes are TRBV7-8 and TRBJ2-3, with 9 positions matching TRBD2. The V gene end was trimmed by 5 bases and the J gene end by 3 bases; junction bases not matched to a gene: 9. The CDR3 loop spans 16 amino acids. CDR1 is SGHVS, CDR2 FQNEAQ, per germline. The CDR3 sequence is CASSPEAGGATDTQYF. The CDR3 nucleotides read TGTGCCAGCAGCCCAGAAGCGGGGGGAGCGACAGATACGCAGTATTTT.